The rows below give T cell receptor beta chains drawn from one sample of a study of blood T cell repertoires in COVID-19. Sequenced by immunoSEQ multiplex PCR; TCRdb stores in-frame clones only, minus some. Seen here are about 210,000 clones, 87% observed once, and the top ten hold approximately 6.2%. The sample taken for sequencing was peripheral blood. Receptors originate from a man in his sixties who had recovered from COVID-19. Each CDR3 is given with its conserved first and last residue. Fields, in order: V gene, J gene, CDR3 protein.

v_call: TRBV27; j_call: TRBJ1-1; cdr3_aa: CASTPLGAGLNTEAFF
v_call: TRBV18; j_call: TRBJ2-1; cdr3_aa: CASSPSGGLQFF
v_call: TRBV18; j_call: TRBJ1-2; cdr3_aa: CASSPPGYSGYTF
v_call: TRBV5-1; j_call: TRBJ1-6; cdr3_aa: CASREGQNNSPLHF
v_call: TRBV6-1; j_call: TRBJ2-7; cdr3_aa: CASSKDRDGPSYEQYF
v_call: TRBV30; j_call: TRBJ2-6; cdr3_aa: CAFMPPFGTGGSGANVLTF
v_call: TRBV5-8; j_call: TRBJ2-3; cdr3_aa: CASSPRARGITDTQYF
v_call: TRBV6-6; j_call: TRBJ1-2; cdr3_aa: CASSYSSAGDSSYTF
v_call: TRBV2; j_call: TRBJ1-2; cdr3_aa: CASSEEGLNYGYTF
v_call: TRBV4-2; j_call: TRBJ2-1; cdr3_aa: CASSQVGTGEKEQFF
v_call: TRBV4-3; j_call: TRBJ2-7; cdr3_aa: CASSRTGTSGSYEQYF
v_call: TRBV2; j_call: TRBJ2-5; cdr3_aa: CASSGTRQGYETQYF
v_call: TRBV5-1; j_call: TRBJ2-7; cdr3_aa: CASSWTGYLTEQYF
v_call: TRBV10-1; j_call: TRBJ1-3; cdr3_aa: CASPDRGCPFSGNTIYF
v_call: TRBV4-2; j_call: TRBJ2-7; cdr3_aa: CASSQELGASGRAGSYEQYF
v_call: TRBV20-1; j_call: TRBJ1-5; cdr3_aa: CSARRGQPQHF
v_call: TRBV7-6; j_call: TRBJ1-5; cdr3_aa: CASSLMGQGRQPQHF
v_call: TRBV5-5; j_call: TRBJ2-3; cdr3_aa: CASSLEGDRGDTQYF
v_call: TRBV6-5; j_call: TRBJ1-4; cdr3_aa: CASSYGTPTWFEKLFF
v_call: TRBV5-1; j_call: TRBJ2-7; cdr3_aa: CASVSESGSEQYF
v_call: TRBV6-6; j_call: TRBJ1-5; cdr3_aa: CASSYGLSEEHF
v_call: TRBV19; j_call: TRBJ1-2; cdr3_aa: CASSDHRGRSYGYTF
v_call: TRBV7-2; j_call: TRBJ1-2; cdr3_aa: CASSLDTAPNYGYTF
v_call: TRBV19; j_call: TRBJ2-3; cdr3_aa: CASTQGSATDTQYF
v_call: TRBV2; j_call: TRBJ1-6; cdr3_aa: CASGRGGNSPLHF
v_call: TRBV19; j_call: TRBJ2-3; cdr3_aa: CASSRVTSGTDTQYF
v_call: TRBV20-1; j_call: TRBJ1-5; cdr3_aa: CSASLATGSNQPQHF
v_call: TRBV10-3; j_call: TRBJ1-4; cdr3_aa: CAIRAGRAGEKLFF
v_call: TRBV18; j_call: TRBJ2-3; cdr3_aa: CASSPPSGEKDTQYF
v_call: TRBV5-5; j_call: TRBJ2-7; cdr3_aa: CASSQGINLSYEQYF